The 8 T cell receptor beta chains presented below share a single source sample, sequenced in a study of T cell responses to AZD1222 COVID-19 vaccine. The method was immunoSEQ multiplex PCR; TCRdb's version includes in-frame clones alone and lacks a portion of them. The table lists tens of thousands of clones, 70% to 90% of them singletons. The sample consisted of peripheral blood, taken on day 0 of AZD1222 vaccination. The receptor set was obtained from an adult in good health.

The J gene is TRBJ1-1, the V gene TRBV6-5; 7 bases fit TRBD1. The germline V gene encodes CDR1 MNHEY and CDR2 SVGAGI. The CDR3 has 13 amino acids. The trim removed 2 bases at V and 6 bases at J, leaving 3 bases unmatched. CDR3 sequence reads: CASSYSRGAEAFF. CDR3 coding DNA: TGTGCCAGCAGTTACAGCAGGGGGGCTGAAGCTTTCTTT.

The chain is built from TRBV7-2 and TRBJ1-1; TRBD1 is a possible D gene (6 bases). This CDR3 comprises 14 residues. Per germline, CDR1 SGHTA and CDR2 FQGNSA. V was clipped by 1 base and J by 10 bases, with 16 bases between them. DNA of the CDR3: TGTGCCAGCAGCTTAGATCTCGTACAGGGAAGAGCTTTCTTT. Its protein is CASSLDLVQGRAFF.

This sequence joins TRBV4-3 and TRBJ2-7; D possibly corresponds to TRBD2 (6 bases). The CDR3 has 13 amino acids. V lost 0 bases, J lost 6 bases, and 9 bases lay in between. Germline-derived CDR1 and CDR2 are LGHNA and YSLEER. The CDR3 is CASSQESSGEQYF. The CDR3 coding sequence is TGCGCCAGCAGCCAAGAAAGTAGCGGCGAGCAGTACTTC.

This clone was counted between two and nine times. This sequence joins TRBV10-2 and TRBJ2-1, with no clear D. Trimming shortened V by 3 bases and J by 5 bases, and 11 bases separated the two germline ends. CDR1 and CDR2 from the germline V gene are WSHSY and SAAADI. The CDR3 totals 14 residues. The CDR3 region is CASSDTAIHNEQFF. DNA of the CDR3: TGCGCCAGCAGTGATACGGCGATTCACAATGAGCAGTTCTTC.

This chain joins TRBV7-2 and TRBJ2-1, with D unresolved. Germline loops: CDR1 SGHTA, CDR2 FQGNSA. Trimming took off 5 bases at V and 2 bases at J, with 13 bases between the two ends. CDR3 length equals 15 residues. The CDR3 spells CASSQSPGPYNEQFF. In DNA form, the CDR3 reads TGTGCCAGCAGCCAATCCCCGGGCCCCTACAATGAGCAGTTCTTC.

The chain combines TRBV6-2 or TRBV6-3 with TRBJ2-7; maybe TRBD1 (6 bases). The germline V and J ends were trimmed by 6 bases and 7 bases, with 10 bases remaining between them. The CDR3 covers 11 residues. Germline V CDR1 and CDR2: MNHEY, SVGEGT. In DNA form, the CDR3 reads TGTGCCAGCAGCGAAACAGGGGAGCAGTACTTC. Translated, it gives CASSETGEQYF.

This rearrangement joins TRBV6-5 to TRBJ1-1, with D maybe TRBD1 (5 bases). The CDR3 consists of 13 residues. Trimming took off 4 bases at V and 2 bases at J, with 8 bases between the two ends. CDR1 and CDR2 from the germline V gene are MNHEY and SVGAGI. The CDR3 DNA reads as TGTGCCAGCAGTTCTACAGGTAACACTGAAGCTTTCTTT. Its protein is CASSSTGNTEAFF.

The chain uses TRBV7-8 and TRBJ2-1, with 10 bases that match TRBD1. Germline V CDR1 and CDR2: SGHVS, FQNEAQ. The V and J ends lost 5 bases and 8 bases, in that order; junction bases with no gene match: 12. This CDR3 has 16 amino acids. CDR3 residues: CASSPRTFGQGDEQFF. The DNA for the CDR3 is TGTGCCAGCAGCCCTAGGACCTTCGGACAGGGGGATGAGCAGTTCTTC.